The rows below give T cell receptor beta chains drawn from one sample of a study of Ad26.COV2.S vaccination and SARS-CoV-2 variants. Using immunoSEQ multiplex PCR, the repertoire was profiled, and TCRdb retains in-frame clones only, with some absent. The sample consists of around 450,000 clones, roughly nine tenths of them appearing once. The material sequenced was peripheral blood, taken in a trial of Ad26.COV2.S vaccine versus placebo. The receptors come from a person aged 18 to 65 who received the Ad26.COV2.S COVID-19 vaccine or a placebo. Both conserved end residues are part of each CDR3. The D gene is left open where the match is weak. Not every row has a clone size; where given, it reads once, few, many or a size class.

j_call d_call v_call clone_size cdr3_aa cdr3_nt
TRBJ1-5 . TRBV19 . CASSRQKSNQPQHF TGTGCCAGTAGTAGACAGAAGAGCAATCAGCCCCAGCATTTT
TRBJ2-1 TRBD2 TRBV19 . CASSRTGGSSYNEQFF TGTGCCAGTAGTAGGACGGGAGGGAGCTCCTACAATGAGCAGTTCTTC
TRBJ2-1 TRBD2 TRBV5-1 . CASSLARTSVKNEQFF TGCGCCAGCAGCTTGGCCAGGACTAGCGTAAAAAATGAGCAGTTCTTC
TRBJ1-2 TRBD1 TRBV19 . CASSIGAQGASYGYTF TGTGCCAGTAGTATAGGCGCCCAGGGGGCGAGCTATGGCTACACCTTC
TRBJ2-1 . TRBV18 . CASSQGGTDNEQFF TGTGCCAGCTCACAAGGAGGGACGGACAATGAGCAGTTCTTC
TRBJ2-5 . TRBV2 . CASSETPETAQYF TGTGCCAGCAGTGAGACCCCGGAAACGGCCCAGTACTTC
TRBJ1-4 . TRBV19 . CASSARPRTPEYEKLFF TGTGCCAGTAGTGCAAGGCCCCGGACACCAGAGTATGAAAAACTGTTTTTT
TRBJ1-5 TRBD1 TRBV7-9 . CASSLTGGQPQHF TGTGCCAGCAGCTTGACAGGGGGTCAGCCCCAGCATTTT
TRBJ1-1 TRBD1 TRBV7-9 . CASSTWTGRATEAFF TGTGCCAGCAGCACATGGACAGGGCGGGCCACTGAAGCTTTCTTT
TRBJ2-5 TRBD1 TRBV4-1 . CASSPYGQGQETQYF TGCGCCAGCAGCCCCTACGGACAGGGGCAAGAGACCCAGTACTTC
TRBJ2-4 . TRBV15 once CATSRDPQGRPLVF TGTGCCACCAGCAGAGATCCTCAGGGTCGCCCCTTAGTCTTC
TRBJ1-4 . TRBV6-2/TRBV6-3 . CASSSHPPGRNEKLFF TGTGCCAGCAGTTCCCACCCCCCGGGACGGAACGAAAAACTGTTTTTT
TRBJ1-1 . TRBV29-1 . CSVVVLNTEAFF TGCAGCGTTGTGGTACTGAACACTGAAGCTTTCTTT
TRBJ2-3 . TRBV9 . CASSVADTQYF TGTGCCAGCAGCGTAGCTGATACGCAGTATTTT
TRBJ1-4 . TRBV5-5 few CASTLVGVGEKLFF TGTGCCAGCACCCTCGTAGGAGTTGGTGAGAAACTGTTTTTT
TRBJ1-1 . TRBV30 . CAWSGRGTNTEAFF TGTGCCTGGAGTGGTAGGGGGACTAACACTGAAGCTTTCTTT
TRBJ1-2 . TRBV7-2 . CASSLRIKSYGYTF TGTGCCAGCAGCTTAAGGATCAAGTCCTATGGCTACACCTTC
TRBJ1-4 TRBD1 TRBV9 . CASSRPPGQGNEKLFF TGTGCCAGCAGCAGACCCCCGGGACAGGGTAATGAAAAACTGTTTTTT
TRBJ2-1 TRBD2 TRBV7-2 . CASSTQPSGGDNEQFF TGTGCCAGCAGCACCCAGCCTAGCGGGGGGGACAATGAGCAGTTCTTC
TRBJ2-5 TRBD2 TRBV5-4 . CASSLGGEETQYF TGTGCCAGCAGCCTTGGGGGGGAAGAGACCCAGTACTTC
TRBJ2-1 TRBD2 TRBV7-8 once CASSLVPGLALNEQFF TGTGCCAGCAGCTTAGTCCCGGGACTAGCGTTGAATGAGCAGTTCTTC
TRBJ2-5 TRBD2 TRBV29-1 . CSVVGGGKETQYF TGCAGCGTTGTGGGGGGAGGGAAAGAGACCCAGTACTTC
TRBJ2-5 . TRBV4-3 . CASSQDHGETQYF TGCGCCAGCAGCCAAGATCATGGAGAGACCCAGTACTTC
TRBJ2-2 . TRBV7-9 . CASSKGQNTGELFF TGTGCCAGCAGCAAGGGACAGAACACCGGGGAGCTGTTTTTT
TRBJ1-4 . TRBV5-1 . CASSNIPFGEKLFF TGCGCCAGCAGCAATATCCCCTTCGGGGAAAAACTGTTTTTT
TRBJ2-1 . TRBV4-2 . CASSQDPRVSYNEQFF TGTGCCAGCAGCCAAGATCCACGGGTCTCCTACAATGAGCAGTTCTTC
TRBJ1-6 TRBD1 TRBV7-2 many CASSSRGLGTVYNSPLHF TGTGCCAGCAGCTCGAGGGGACTTGGGACAGTCTATAATTCACCCCTCCACTTT
TRBJ1-4 . TRBV15 . CATSRGETNEKLFF TGTGCCACCAGCAGAGGGGAGACTAATGAAAAACTGTTTTTT
TRBJ1-6 . TRBV3-1/TRBV3-2 . CASSHRGNSPLHF TGTGCCAGCAGCCACAGGGGTAATTCACCCCTCCACTTT
TRBJ1-2 TRBD1 TRBV6-5 once CASSSLPGQGRGYTF TGTGCCAGCAGTTCCCTCCCCGGACAGGGGAGAGGCTACACCTTC
TRBJ1-2 . TRBV21-1 . CASSPQGSGSGVYGYTF TGTGCCAGCAGCCCCCAGGGGTCAGGGAGTGGGGTCTATGGCTACACCTTC
TRBJ2-1 . TRBV2 . CASSGASVESSYNEQFF TGTGCCAGCAGCGGGGCTAGCGTCGAGAGCTCCTACAATGAGCAGTTCTTC
TRBJ1-2 . TRBV5-1 . CASSQGPSNYGYTF TGCGCCAGCAGCCAAGGCCCGTCTAACTATGGCTACACCTTC
TRBJ2-5 . TRBV7-9 . CASSLGGWGETQYF TGTGCCAGCAGCTTAGGAGGCTGGGGAGAGACCCAGTACTTC
TRBJ2-3 TRBD2 TRBV27 . CASSYRVLAGRYMDTQYF TGTGCCAGCTCCTACAGGGTTCTAGCGGGAAGATACATGGATACGCAGTATTTT
TRBJ2-4 . TRBV16 . CASSQRDLLAKNIQYF TGTGCCAGCAGCCAACGGGACTTGCTAGCCAAAAACATTCAGTACTTC
TRBJ2-1 TRBD2 TRBV15 . CATSSRAGVPNEQFF TGTGCCACCAGCTCCCGGGCGGGAGTCCCCAATGAGCAGTTCTTC